One sample yielded the 4 T cell receptor beta chains listed below, sequenced in a study of alternative splicing in chronic myeloid leukemia remission. For the study at large: Trial remission samples were taken at major or complete molecular response, at 12 or 24 months.

Libraries were built from poly-A-enriched mRNA from around 950 ng total RNA. TCRdb reprocessed the bulk RNA-seq reads and stores each CDR3 protein as one record, lacking DNA. Here the sample table reports about 91 distinct CDR3 sequences. The sequenced sample was PBMCs or total blood leukocytes (not recorded which), obtained during remission. The receptors shown here come from an adult with chronic myeloid leukemia.

The J gene is TRBJ2-3, the V gene TRBV29-1. Germline V lookup: CDR1 SQVTM, CDR2 ANQGSEA. CDR3 length: 14 amino acids. CDR3 amino acids: CSVETARPTDTQYF.

The chain employs TRBV20-1 and TRBJ1-1. The CDR3 totals 14 residues. Per germline, CDR1 DFQATT and CDR2 SNEGSKA (reference sequence). CDR3 in amino acids: CSASLGIGDTEAFF.

V is TRBV2 and J is TRBJ2-7. Germline CDR1 reads SNHLY; CDR2 reads FYNNEI. The CDR3 consists of 12 residues. CDR3 sequence reads: CASSLGAYEQYF.

The CDR3 loop is CASSLGEPSGSGEQFF. V is TRBV12-3 or TRBV12-4 and J is TRBJ2-1; with no DNA, the TCRdb D assignment of TRBD2 cannot be verified. The CDR3 is made up of 16 amino acids.